These T cell receptor beta chains were read from a single sample in a study of blood T cell repertoires in COVID-19. Sequencing was performed with immunoSEQ multiplex PCR; in TCRdb, only in-frame clones are kept and a portion is missing. The repertoire includes 270,000 or so clones, more than 85% of them detected once, and 2.8% sits in the top ten. Material: PBMCs or T cells enriched from blood (not recorded which). The receptor source for this set is a man aged 35 to 55 who had been exposed to COVID-19. Both conserved end residues are part of each CDR3. Fields, in order: J gene, D gene, V gene, clone size, CDR3 DNA, CDR3 protein. A D gene is named only where the DNA matches it firmly. Expanded clones get a size class; other rows say once, few or many, or leave the size out.

TRBJ1-5	TRBD1	TRBV5-6	-	TGTGCCAGCAGCCTGCGGGACAGGAGCAATCAGCCCCAGCATTTT	CASSLRDRSNQPQHF
TRBJ2-2	-	TRBV9	-	TGTGCCAGCAGCGCACGACTAGAGAAACGGCCCCTCAACACCGGGGAGCTGTTTTTT	CASSARLEKRPLNTGELFF
TRBJ1-5	TRBD1	TRBV10-3	few	TGTGCCACGAGTCAAGAACGGGGGACAGTCGGCAATCAGCCCCAGCATTTT	CATSQERGTVGNQPQHF
TRBJ2-2	-	TRBV28	-	TGTGCCAGCAGTCCCCCCTTTTTTGACAGCAGGAACACCGGGGAGCTGTTTTTT	CASSPPFFDSRNTGELFF
TRBJ1-1	-	TRBV19	-	TGTGCCAGTAGTATAGTTACGGGTCCCTTTCCTCGGAGGGCTTTCTTT	CASSIVTGPFPRRAFF
TRBJ1-1	-	TRBV28	-	TGTGCCAGCAGTTTATCCCCCAGGACAAACACTGAAGCTTTCTTT	CASSLSPRTNTEAFF
TRBJ2-1	TRBD2	TRBV19	-	TGTGCCAGTAGTCTCCCCGGGAGCGGGAGATCCGATGAGCAGTTCTTC	CASSLPGSGRSDEQFF
TRBJ2-1	TRBD2	TRBV3-1/TRBV3-2	-	TGTGCCAGCAGATTAGCGGGAGGAAATGAGCAGTTCTTC	CASRLAGGNEQFF
TRBJ1-1	TRBD1	TRBV9	-	TGTGCCAGCAGCGTAAATACAGGGGGCACAGGAACTGAAGCTTTCTTT	CASSVNTGGTGTEAFF
TRBJ2-7	-	TRBV29-1	-	TGCAGCGTTGTGGCAACCAGCTCCTACGAGCAGTACTTC	CSVVATSSYEQYF
TRBJ2-3	TRBD2	TRBV10-3	-	TGTGCCATCAGCCCCTCGGGGACTAGCGGGAGGGTTGGAGATACGCAGTATTTT	CAISPSGTSGRVGDTQYF
TRBJ1-2	-	TRBV27	many	TGTGCCAGCACCCTTTCCCCTTCTAACTATGGCTACACCTTC	CASTLSPSNYGYTF
TRBJ1-5	-	TRBV19	-	TGTGCCAGTAGTATACAGGGATCTCAGCCCCAGCATTTT	CASSIQGSQPQHF
TRBJ1-2	TRBD1	TRBV30	-	TGTGCCTGGAAGGACAGGGTGGTCTATGGCTACACCTTC	CAWKDRVVYGYTF
TRBJ2-1	TRBD2	TRBV9	-	TGTGCCAGCAGCGTAGGCCTAGCGGAGGCTTACAATGAGCAGTTCTTC	CASSVGLAEAYNEQFF
TRBJ2-3	-	TRBV7-3	-	TGTGCCAGCAGCTTAACGAGACAGGGCACAGATACGCAGTATTTT	CASSLTRQGTDTQYF
TRBJ2-7	TRBD1	TRBV6-2/TRBV6-3	-	TGTGCCAGCAGTTACCTGGGACAGGGGCAGGACGAGCAGTACTTC	CASSYLGQGQDEQYF
TRBJ2-1	TRBD1	TRBV6-5	few	TGTGCCAGCAGGGGACAGGGGTCATACAATGAGCAGTTCTTC	CASRGQGSYNEQFF
TRBJ1-1	-	TRBV28	once	TGTGCCACCACTCGGGGGATGAACACTGAAGCTTTCTTT	CATTRGMNTEAFF
TRBJ2-3	TRBD2	TRBV3-1/TRBV3-2	-	TGTGCCAGCAGCCAAGGGACTAGCGGGAGGGTTGATACGCAGTATTTT	CASSQGTSGRVDTQYF
TRBJ1-2	TRBD1	TRBV5-1	-	TGCGCCAGCAGCCCCCAGGCAGGGGGAACCTATGGCTACACCTTC	CASSPQAGGTYGYTF
TRBJ1-2	-	TRBV6-5	few	TGTGCCAGCAGTTACGCAGCGAACTATGGCTACACCTTC	CASSYAANYGYTF
TRBJ2-2	TRBD2	TRBV19	-	TGTGCCAGTAGTATAGCTAGCGGGACGGGCGGGGAGCTGTTTTTT	CASSIASGTGGELFF
TRBJ1-2	-	TRBV3-1/TRBV3-2	-	TGTGCCAGCAGCCAAGAGAGAGTCAGGTATCCGACTAACTATGGCTACACCTTC	CASSQERVRYPTNYGYTF
TRBJ2-6	-	TRBV28	-	TGTGCCAGCAGTCAGGGGAGGGCTCTGAGGGCCAACGTCCTGACTTTC	CASSQGRALRANVLTF
TRBJ2-1	TRBD2	TRBV23-1	once	TGCGCCAGCAGAACGACTAGCGGGAGTTCGCCCTACAATGAGCAGTTCTTC	CASRTTSGSSPYNEQFF
TRBJ2-1	-	TRBV24-1	once	TGTGCCACCAGTGATTCCCGCCGGGGCACGGGGGTCAATGAGCAGTTCTTC	CATSDSRRGTGVNEQFF
TRBJ1-3	TRBD1	TRBV7-2	-	TGTGCCAGCAGCTTAGTAGTGGGACAGGGATTCTCTGGAAACACCATATATTTT	CASSLVVGQGFSGNTIYF
TRBJ1-5	-	TRBV24-1	-	TGTGCCAGGCTAATCGGGGGTCAGCCCCAGCATTTT	CARLIGGQPQHF
TRBJ1-1	-	TRBV19	-	TGTGCCAGTAGTCCAGACAGGCTTGGCCCTGAAGCTTTCTTT	CASSPDRLGPEAFF
TRBJ2-2	TRBD2	TRBV5-1	few	TGCGCCAGCAGCTTGGACCTAGCGGGCACCGGGGAGCTGTTTTTT	CASSLDLAGTGELFF
TRBJ1-6	TRBD1	TRBV7-6	-	TGTGCCAGCAGCTTAGAGGGGCAGGGGGCGATGTCCTATAATTCACCCCTCCACTTT	CASSLEGQGAMSYNSPLHF
TRBJ1-2	-	TRBV9	-	TGTGCCAGCGCCGGGGGGTTAGCTAACTATGGCTACACCTTC	CASAGGLANYGYTF
TRBJ1-1	-	TRBV18	-	TGTGCCAGCTCACCACCAATCCCCGGAGGAACTGAAGCTTTCTTT	CASSPPIPGGTEAFF
TRBJ2-1	-	TRBV11-1	-	TGTGCCAGCAGCTTAGCTAGCGTCTCCGGTGGGCATGAGCAGTTCTTC	CASSLASVSGGHEQFF
TRBJ2-7	-	TRBV12-3/TRBV12-4	-	TGTGCCAGCAGTTTAGGTAGGAGCTACGAGCAGTACTTC	CASSLGRSYEQYF
TRBJ1-5	-	TRBV19	-	TGTGCCAGTAGTATGCAGTTCCTCAATCAGCCCCAGCATTTT	CASSMQFLNQPQHF
TRBJ2-3	-	TRBV19	-	TGTGCCAGTAGTACTCCCTATTTGGTAGCCGAAACAGATACGCAGTATTTT	CASSTPYLVAETDTQYF
TRBJ2-1	-	TRBV21-1	-	TGTGCCAGCAGCAAATTCGGCCGGGGGTGTAACAATGAGCAGTTCTTC	CASSKFGRGCNNEQFF
TRBJ2-1	TRBD2	TRBV7-9	-	TGTGCCAGCAGCCGTGCCGGGACTAGCGGCTCCCCCTCCTACAATGAGCAGTTCTTC	CASSRAGTSGSPSYNEQFF
TRBJ2-3	-	TRBV30	-	TGTGCCTGGAATATCAGGTTCACAGATACGCAGTATTTT	CAWNIRFTDTQYF
TRBJ2-1	-	TRBV19	-	TGTGCCAGTAGTATGTTAGAGTTAAATGAGCAGTTCTTC	CASSMLELNEQFF
TRBJ2-7	TRBD1	TRBV9	-	TGTGCCAGCAGCGAAGGGGGCCTCGAGCAGTACTTC	CASSEGGLEQYF
TRBJ2-7	-	TRBV19	-	TGTGCCAGTAGTATAGTTGGCAGAAGCGCCTACGAGCAGTACTTC	CASSIVGRSAYEQYF
TRBJ2-1	-	TRBV10-3	-	TGTGCCATCAGTGGGAGGAGTTCGGTCAATGAGCAGTTCTTC	CAISGRSSVNEQFF
TRBJ1-1	-	TRBV20-1	-	TGCAGTGCTAGTCGGGGGGGCACTGAAGCTTTCTTT	CSASRGGTEAFF
TRBJ1-1	TRBD1	TRBV3-1/TRBV3-2	once	TGTGCCAGCAGCCAAGAGGTTGGGCAGGGGGCTGATACGGCTTTCTTT	CASSQEVGQGADTAFF
TRBJ2-1	TRBD1	TRBV9	-	TGTGCCAGCAGCCCCCGACAGGGTTGGAATGAGCAGTTCTTC	CASSPRQGWNEQFF
TRBJ2-7	TRBD2	TRBV2	-	TGTGCCAGCGCAGGGACTAGCTTTCGCTCCTACGAGCAGTACTTC	CASAGTSFRSYEQYF
TRBJ1-5	-	TRBV30	-	TGTGCCTGGATGGAGGGCTCCGGGCCCCAGCATTTT	CAWMEGSGPQHF
TRBJ1-1	TRBD1	TRBV5-1	-	TGCGCCAGCAGCGCCCGGACAGGGAGGAGCACTGAAGCTTTCTTT	CASSARTGRSTEAFF
TRBJ1-1	-	TRBV6-2/TRBV6-3	once	TGTGCCAGCAGTTACGCGGAGGGGATTTGGGCTTTCTTT	CASSYAEGIWAFF
TRBJ1-5	TRBD1	TRBV24-1	-	TGTGCCACAGGGCCCGGGACAGGGGGCAATCAGCCCCAGCATTTT	CATGPGTGGNQPQHF
TRBJ2-3	-	TRBV28	-	TGTGCCAGCAGACCCACTCTAGATACGCAGTATTTT	CASRPTLDTQYF
TRBJ2-7	-	TRBV19	few	TGTGCCAGTAGTATTTTTGACTCCAACTACGAGCAGTACTTC	CASSIFDSNYEQYF
TRBJ1-2	TRBD1	TRBV7-9	-	TGTGCCAGCAGCAGTCCCCGGGACAGATTATATGGCTACACCTTC	CASSSPRDRLYGYTF
TRBJ2-2	-	TRBV24-1	-	TGTGCCACCAGTGATTCTCGGGACACCCGATCGAACACCGGGGAGCTGTTTTTT	CATSDSRDTRSNTGELFF
TRBJ2-1	-	TRBV19	-	TGTGCCAGTAGTATAAAACGATCAGGGAACAATGAGCAGTTCTTC	CASSIKRSGNNEQFF